These 15 T cell receptor beta chains were all obtained from the same sample, sequenced in a study of T cells in women clearing cervical HPV infection. Measured with immunoSEQ multiplex PCR; TCRdb has only the in-frame clones, and not every one. This repertoire comprises some 50,000 clones; its ten largest clones make up 0.98%. The sample comprised blood buffy coat. The receptors here all came from a woman between 18 and 70 years old with a cervical HPV16 infection that either progressed to CIN3+ or cleared (not recorded which).

About this clone: From the germline J gene comes the end of the CDR3, since the read stops 3 residues before it. V gene TRBV4-1 combines with J gene TRBJ1-2, with D possibly matching TRBD1 (5 bases). Germline-derived CDR1 and CDR2 are MGHRA and YSYEKL. The CDR3 consists of 14 residues. The V end was cut by 4 bases, the J end by 5 bases, with 14 bases between. CDR3 DNA (partial): TGCGCCAGCAGCCCCGGTACGAGGGGATATGGC. It codes for CASSPGTRGYG. The CDR3 in its entirety is CASSPGTRGYGYTF.

Of note for this clone: The sequenced fragment ends 3 residues before the CDR3 boundary, so the rest is inferred from the germline J gene. V and J are TRBV7-2 and TRBJ1-1, with D unresolved. The V gene's germline CDR1 is SGHTA and CDR2 FQGNSA. This CDR3 has 14 amino acids. CDR3 sequence reads: CASSLSPRLSGAFF. Partial CDR3 DNA: TGTGCCAGCAGCTTATCCCCCCGTCTTTCTGGC. Looking up the rest from reference TRBV7-2 and TRBJ1-1 gives the full variable domain: GAGVSQSPSNKVTEKGKDVELRCDPISGHTALYWYRQSLGQGLEFLIYFQGNSAPDKSGLPSDRFSAERTGGSVSTLTIQRTQQEDSAVYLCASSLSPRLSGAFFGQGTRLTVV.

To note about this clone: The read is 3 residues too short to cover the CDR3 end, so that end is filled in from the germline J gene. The chain recombines TRBV5-1 with TRBJ2-1; D is unresolved. CDR3 length: 15 amino acids. Trimming took 1 base from V and 6 from J, leaving 14 bases between them. Germline CDR1 and CDR2: SGHRS and YFSETQ. The sequenced CDR3 bases are TGCGCCAGCAGCTTGTCGCCTCCCCGAGGCAATGAG. It yields the protein CASSLSPPRGNE. Given in full, the CDR3 is CASSLSPPRGNEQFF.

Comments on this clone: The sequenced fragment ends 3 residues before the CDR3 boundary, so the rest is inferred from the germline J gene. This chain uses TRBV19 with TRBJ1-1; the D gene is possibly TRBD1 (6 bases). Trimming shortened V by 11 bases and J by 4 bases, and 14 bases separated the two germline ends. This CDR3 contains 12 residues. The V gene's germline CDR1 is LNHDA and CDR2 SQIVND (reference sequence). This CDR3 reads CAPLTGPTEAFF. The part of the CDR3 DNA that was read is TGTGCCCCCCTAACAGGGCCCACTGAA.

As concerns this clone: The read terminates 3 residues before the CDR3 end, so the remaining end is supplied by the germline J gene. The chain has TRBV6-1 and TRBJ1-2; D unclear. Germline values: CDR1 MNHNS, CDR2 SASEGT. The CDR3 covers 14 residues. CDR3: CASSEERISYDYTF. The sequenced CDR3 bases are TGTGCCAGCAGTGAAGAGCGGATCTCCTACGAC.

Worth noting for this clone: Relative to the germline gene, one junction end is altered; a read error may explain this. The read is 3 residues too short to cover the CDR3 end, so that end is filled in from the germline J gene. This chain connects TRBV7-8 to TRBJ1-5; 7 positions agree with TRBD1. Germline CDR1 and CDR2: SGHVS and FQNEAQ. The CDR3 spans 18 residues. Incomplete CDR3 DNA: TGTGCCACCAGCTTACATCGAAGGGGGCCAGACCCCTATCAGCCC. The encoded protein is CATSLHRRGPDPYQP. The entire CDR3 is CATSLHRRGPDPYQPQHF.

For this clone: Sequencing ends 3 residues short of the CDR3 end; the germline J gene provides the rest. J is TRBJ1-6 and V is TRBV2; D may be TRBD1 (6 bases). Trimming cost V 8 bases and J 1 base, with 9 bases left between them. Germline V gene lookup returns CDR1 SNHLY and CDR2 FYNNEI. This CDR3 is built from 14 residues. CDR3 DNA, as far as it was read: TGTGCCAGCGAACAGGGATCCTATAATTCACCC. It specifies CASEQGSYNSP. The entire CDR3 sequence reads CASEQGSYNSPLHF.

About this clone itself: The read falls 3 residues short of the CDR3 end, and the missing part is taken from the germline J gene. The J gene is TRBJ1-4, the V gene TRBV7-2; D is possibly TRBD1 (6 bases). This CDR3 is 14 amino acids long. Germline V gene lookup returns CDR1 SGHTA and CDR2 FQGNSA. The CDR3 spells CASSPRTDNSPLFF. The DNA read from the CDR3 is TGTGCCAGCAGCCCACGGACAGATAATTCACCA.

Notes on this clone: Read data end 3 residues before the CDR3 end; the end is taken from the germline J gene. The rearrangement joins TRBV29-1 to TRBJ2-2, with 11 bases lining up with TRBD2. This CDR3 region has 13 residues. The junction had 6 bases not matched to a gene; V was cut back by 7 bases and J by 8 bases. Per the germline V gene, CDR1 is SQVTM and CDR2 is ANQGSEA. The chain's CDR3 is CSGIRTSGGELFF. The part of the CDR3 DNA that was read is TGCAGCGGGATACGGACTAGCGGGGGGGAG.

A word on this clone: The read finishes 3 residues shy of the CDR3 end, and the germline J gene is used to complete it. This sequence joins TRBV5-5 and TRBJ2-2; 7 bases align to TRBD1. Germline V lookup: CDR1 SGHKS, CDR2 YYEKEE (reference sequence). The CDR3 spans 15 residues. The CDR3 DNA, read in part, is TGTGCCAGCAGCGCAAGCGGACAGGTTAATTCACCG. As protein: CASSASGQVNSP. The complete CDR3 reads CASSASGQVNSPLFF.

Details on this clone: The CDR3 end lies 3 residues beyond the end of the read and is filled in from the germline J gene. The gene calls are TRBV18 and TRBJ2-5, with 7 bases fitting TRBD1. The V segment lost 1 base and the J segment 3 bases; nucleotides outside the gene matches: 8. The germline CDR1 and CDR2 sequences are KGHSH and LQKENI. There are 16 residues in the CDR3. The sequenced CDR3 bases are TGTGCCAGCTCACCACGGCGAATAGGGGGCAAAGAGACC. Protein sequence: CASSPRRIGGKET. The complete CDR3 reads CASSPRRIGGKETQYF.

Concerning this clone: The CDR3 end is not reached by the read, which stops 3 residues before it; the germline J gene fills it in. The chain recombines TRBV20-1 with TRBJ2-7; D perhaps matches TRBD1 (8 bases). V was trimmed by 3 bases and J by 5 bases, leaving 23 bases between them. CDR1 is DFQATT and CDR2 is SNEGSKA in the germline V gene (reference sequence). This CDR3 has 16 amino acids. CDR3 loop: CSARPGGSTGVHEQYF. The covered CDR3 bases are TGCAGTGCTAGGCCGGGGGGTTCGACAGGGGTCCACGAG.

Turning to this clone: The read terminates 3 residues before the CDR3 end, so the remaining end is supplied by the germline J gene. The rearrangement links TRBV19 to TRBJ2-4, with 7 bases that match TRBD1. V lost 4 bases and J lost 6; bases outside the gene matches: 6. CDR1 and CDR2 from the germline V gene are LNHDA and SQIVND (reference sequence). The length of the CDR3 is 14 residues. This CDR3 reads CASSKTGWGNIQYF. The sequenced CDR3 bases are TGTGCCAGTAGTAAGACAGGGTGGGGAAACATT.

A note on this clone: The CDR3 end is not reached by the read, which stops 3 residues before it; the germline J gene fills it in. J is TRBJ2-5 and V is TRBV5-1; TRBD1 might be the D (5 bases). Germline V gene sequence: CDR1 SGHRS, CDR2 YFSETQ. The ends were cut back, 3 bases at V and 4 bases at J, with 16 bases in the middle. This CDR3 region has 15 residues. CDR3 DNA (partial): TGCGCCAGCAGCTCTGGACACCCGATGGGAGAGACC. Translated: CASSSGHPMGET. The full CDR3 sequence reads CASSSGHPMGETQYF. Filled out from reference TRBV5-1 and TRBJ2-5, the complete variable domain reads KAGVTQTPRYLIKTRGQQVTLSCSPISGHRSVSWYQQTPGQGLQFLFEYFSETQRNKGNFPGRFSGRQFSNSRSEMNVSTLELGDSALYLCASSSGHPMGETQYFGPGTRLLVL.

Comment on this clone: The missing CDR3 end, 3 residues past where the read stops, is filled in from the germline J gene. The rearrangement links TRBV29-1 to TRBJ2-2, with D possibly TRBD1 on 6 matching bases. CDR3 length: 12 amino acids. Germline lookup yields CDR1 SQVTM and CDR2 ANQGSEA. The sequenced part of the CDR3 DNA is TGCAGCGCCAGGACAGTGACAGAAAAG. Protein: CSARTVTEK. The complete CDR3 reads CSARTVTEKLFF.